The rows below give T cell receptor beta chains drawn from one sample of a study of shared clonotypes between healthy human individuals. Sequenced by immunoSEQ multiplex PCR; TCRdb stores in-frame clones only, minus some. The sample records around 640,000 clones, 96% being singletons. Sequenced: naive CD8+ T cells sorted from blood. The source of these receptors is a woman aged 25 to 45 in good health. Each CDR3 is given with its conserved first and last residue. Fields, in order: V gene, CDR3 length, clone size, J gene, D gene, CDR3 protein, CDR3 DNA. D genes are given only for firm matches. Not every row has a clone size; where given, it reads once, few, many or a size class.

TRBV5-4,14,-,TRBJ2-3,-,CASSLEGGTDTQYF,TGTGCCAGCAGCTTGGAAGGGGGCACAGATACGCAGTATTTT
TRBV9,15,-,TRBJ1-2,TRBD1,CASSVEGTELYGYTF,TGTGCCAGCAGCGTTGAGGGGACAGAACTATATGGCTACACCTTC
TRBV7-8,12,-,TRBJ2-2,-,CASSLFGGELFF,TGTGCCAGCAGCTTATTCGGCGGGGAGCTGTTTTTT
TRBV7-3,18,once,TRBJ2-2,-,CASSLSPGGRWGTGELFF,TGTGCCAGCAGCTTAAGTCCCGGAGGGCGCTGGGGGACCGGGGAGCTGTTTTTT
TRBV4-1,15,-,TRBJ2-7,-,CASSQDGTSSYEQYF,TGCGCCAGCAGCCAAGATGGGACGAGCTCCTACGAGCAGTACTTC
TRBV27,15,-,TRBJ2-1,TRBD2,CASSLRTSGYGEQFF,TGTGCCAGCAGCCTCAGGACTAGCGGTTACGGTGAGCAGTTCTTC
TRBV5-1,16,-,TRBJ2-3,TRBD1,CASSANRGPGGDTQYF,TGCGCCAGCAGCGCAAACAGGGGGCCGGGGGGAGATACGCAGTATTTT
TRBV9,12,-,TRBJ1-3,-,CASRGTGNTIYF,TGTGCCAGCAGGGGCACTGGAAACACCATATATTTT
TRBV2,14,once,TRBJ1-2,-,CASSSQGVGYGYTF,TGTGCCAGCAGTAGTCAGGGTGTTGGGTATGGCTACACCTTC
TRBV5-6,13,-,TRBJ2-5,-,CASRQLEVETQYF,TGTGCCAGCAGACAACTGGAGGTAGAGACCCAGTACTTC
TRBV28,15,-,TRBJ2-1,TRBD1,CASSLRGTANNEQFF,TGTGCCAGCAGTCTAAGGGGGACAGCTAACAATGAGCAGTTCTTC
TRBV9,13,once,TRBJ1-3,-,CASSTGSGNTIYF,TGTGCCAGCAGCACAGGGTCTGGAAACACCATATATTTT
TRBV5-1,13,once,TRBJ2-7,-,CASSFFIPYEQYF,TGCGCCAGCAGCTTCTTTATCCCCTACGAGCAGTACTTC